This T cell receptor (beta chain) came from a study of beta chain features in type 1 diabetes. Study at large: Healthy donors, compared against patients, showed similar age, gender and cell yields.

Note on this clone: Its antigen is not identified.

The V and J ends lost 7 bases and 0 bases, in that order; junction bases with no gene match: 18. Per the germline V gene, CDR1 is GTSNPN and CDR2 is SVGIG (reference sequence). This CDR3 has 18 residues. Overall study results and limits: With patients and controls alike, PCR might favor shorter templates to an equal degree. TCRB CDR3s from Type 1 diabetes patients were moderately but significantly shorter in all four CD4+ subsets.

Naive, central memory, regulatory and stem cell-like memory cells within the CD4+ compartment were sorted using CD45RO/CCR7/CD25/CD127/CD95/CD27. The authors reverse transcribed all of the isolated RNA, so sequencing captured expressed TCRB transcripts. Only in-frame clones appear in the TCRdb table, and some are missing; sequencing was by immunoSEQ multiplex PCR. The sample holds roughly 290,000 clones, 15% seen once. This chain uses TRBV30 with TRBJ2-3; 8 bases match TRBD2. The TCR comes from a man younger than 35 with type 1 diabetes. The specimen was naive CD4+ T cells from blood. The CDR3 loop is CASKIFGREEGSTDTQYF. In DNA, the CDR3 is TGTGCCTCCAAAATTTTTGGGCGGGAGGAGGGTAGCACAGATACGCAGTATTTT.